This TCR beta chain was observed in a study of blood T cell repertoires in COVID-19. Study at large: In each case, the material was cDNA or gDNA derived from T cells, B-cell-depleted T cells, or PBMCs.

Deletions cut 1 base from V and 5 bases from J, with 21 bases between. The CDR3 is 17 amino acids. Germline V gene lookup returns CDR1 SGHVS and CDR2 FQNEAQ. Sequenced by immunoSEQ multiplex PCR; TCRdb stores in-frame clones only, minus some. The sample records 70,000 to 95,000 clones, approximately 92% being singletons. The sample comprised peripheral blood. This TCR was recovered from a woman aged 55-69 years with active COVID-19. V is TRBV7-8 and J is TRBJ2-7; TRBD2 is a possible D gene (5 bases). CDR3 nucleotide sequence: TGTGCCAGCAGCTTAGGCCGCCGGAGATCGGGGTTCGACGAGCAGTACTTC. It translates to CASSLGRRRSGFDEQYF.